This TCR beta chain was retrieved from a study of blood T cell repertoires in COVID-19. Clones were sequenced by immunoSEQ multiplex PCR, and TCRdb holds only the in-frame ones, with some missing. The sample contains some 38,000 clones, roughly 90% of which appear only once. The CDR3 is made up of 18 amino acids. The germline CDR1 and CDR2 sequences are MDHEN and SYDVKM. With 6 bases removed from V and 3 bases from J, the gap between germline ends came to 25 bases. The receptor was derived from a man between 60 and 75 years old with active or convalescent COVID-19. The rearrangement joins TRBV28 to TRBJ2-3, with a tentative D call TRBD2 (7 bases). The specimen was peripheral blood. CDR3 nucleotide sequence: TGTGCCAGCAGAGAGCGGGACAAGGCTTTCGGAGGGACAGATACGCAGTATTTT. Protein product: CASRERDKAFGGTDTQYF.